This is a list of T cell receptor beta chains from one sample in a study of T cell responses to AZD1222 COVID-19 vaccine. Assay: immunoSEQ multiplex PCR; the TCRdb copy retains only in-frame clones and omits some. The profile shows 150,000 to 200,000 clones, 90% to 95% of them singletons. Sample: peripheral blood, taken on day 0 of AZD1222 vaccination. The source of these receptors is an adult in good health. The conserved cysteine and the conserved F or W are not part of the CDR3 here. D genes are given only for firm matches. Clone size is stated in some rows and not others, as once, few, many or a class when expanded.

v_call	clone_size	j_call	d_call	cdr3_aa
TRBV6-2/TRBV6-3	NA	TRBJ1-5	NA	ASSYPPSNQPQH
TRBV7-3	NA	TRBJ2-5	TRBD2	ASSSLGLSGRNADQETQY
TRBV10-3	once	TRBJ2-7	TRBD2	AISESSGGGKGYEQY
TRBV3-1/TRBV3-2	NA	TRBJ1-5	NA	ASSQAGEAQH
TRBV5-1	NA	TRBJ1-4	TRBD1	ASSRGERGREKLF
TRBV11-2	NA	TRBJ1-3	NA	ASSFRGDSGNTIY
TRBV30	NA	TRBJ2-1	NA	AWTEGREQF
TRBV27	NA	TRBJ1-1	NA	ASRDGGRGTEAF
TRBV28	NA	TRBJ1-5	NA	ASRGAGGNQPQH
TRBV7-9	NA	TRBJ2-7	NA	ASSLVQSGYEQY
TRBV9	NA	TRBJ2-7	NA	ASSVGDSPWEQY
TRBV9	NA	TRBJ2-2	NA	ASSTSNTGELF
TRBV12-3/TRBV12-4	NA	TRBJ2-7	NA	ASSLIRGHEQY
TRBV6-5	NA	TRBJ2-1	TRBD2	ASRQRGGHPPPF
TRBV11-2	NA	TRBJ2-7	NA	ASSSDISYEQY
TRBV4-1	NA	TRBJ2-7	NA	ASSHEIGSVASEQY
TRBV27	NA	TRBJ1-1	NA	ASSRGSGEAF
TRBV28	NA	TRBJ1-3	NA	ASSPSRNTIY
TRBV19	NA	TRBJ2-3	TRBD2	ASSIDALAGTDTQY
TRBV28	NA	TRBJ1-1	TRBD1	ASSIGAGGTEAF
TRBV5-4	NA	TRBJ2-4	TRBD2	ASTVAGVAKNIQY
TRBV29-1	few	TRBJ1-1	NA	SAGNWNTEAF
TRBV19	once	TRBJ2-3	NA	ASSIGAWADTQY
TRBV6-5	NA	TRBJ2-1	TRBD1	ASSPTTGTYNEQF
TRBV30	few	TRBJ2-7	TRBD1	AWSGGTVYRYEQY
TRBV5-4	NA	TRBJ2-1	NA	ASSPLASGGNIEQF
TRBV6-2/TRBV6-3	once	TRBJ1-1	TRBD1	ASSFTDRAGIEAF
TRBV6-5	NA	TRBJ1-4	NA	AYSGNTAPNEKLF
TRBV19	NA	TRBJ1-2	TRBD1	ASRGQAANYGYT
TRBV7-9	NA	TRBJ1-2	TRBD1	ASSLGQGVYGYT
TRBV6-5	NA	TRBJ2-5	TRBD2	ASSRAGVGETQY
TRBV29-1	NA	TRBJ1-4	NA	SALHGRLGANEKLF
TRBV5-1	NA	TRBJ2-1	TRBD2	ASRREESSYNEQF
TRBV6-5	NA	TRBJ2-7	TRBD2	ASRDSSGSGYEQY
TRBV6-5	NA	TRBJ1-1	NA	ASRIQGSTEAF
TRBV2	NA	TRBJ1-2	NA	ASRGQGYGYT
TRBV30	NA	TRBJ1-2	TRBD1	AWSPPGQRIPGYGYT
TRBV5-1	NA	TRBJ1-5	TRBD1	ASSLGSGGRNQPQH